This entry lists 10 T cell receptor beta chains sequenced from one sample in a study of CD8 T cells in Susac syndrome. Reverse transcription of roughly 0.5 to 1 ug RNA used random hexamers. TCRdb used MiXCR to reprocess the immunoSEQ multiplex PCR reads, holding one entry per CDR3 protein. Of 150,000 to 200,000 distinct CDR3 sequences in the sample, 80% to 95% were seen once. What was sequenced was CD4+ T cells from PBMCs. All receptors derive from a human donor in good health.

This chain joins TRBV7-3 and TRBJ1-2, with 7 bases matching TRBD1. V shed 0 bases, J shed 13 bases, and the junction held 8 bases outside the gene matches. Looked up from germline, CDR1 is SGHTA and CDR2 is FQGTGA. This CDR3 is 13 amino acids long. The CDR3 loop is CASSLTEGQPLTF. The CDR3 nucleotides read TGTGCCAGCAGCTTAACGGAGGGACAGCCCCTCACCTTC.

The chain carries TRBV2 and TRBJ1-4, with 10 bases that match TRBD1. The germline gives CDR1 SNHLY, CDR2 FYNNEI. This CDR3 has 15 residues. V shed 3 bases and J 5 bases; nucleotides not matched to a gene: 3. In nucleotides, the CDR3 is TGTGCCAGCAGTGACCGGGGACAGGGGAATGAAAAACTGTTTTTT. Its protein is CASSDRGQGNEKLFF.

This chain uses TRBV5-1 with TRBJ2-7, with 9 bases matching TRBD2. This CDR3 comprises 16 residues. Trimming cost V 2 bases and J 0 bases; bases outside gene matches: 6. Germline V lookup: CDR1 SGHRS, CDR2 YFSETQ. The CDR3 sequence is CASSFSLAGSSYEQYF. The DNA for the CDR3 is TGCGCCAGCAGCTTTAGTCTAGCGGGGTCCTCCTACGAGCAGTACTTC.

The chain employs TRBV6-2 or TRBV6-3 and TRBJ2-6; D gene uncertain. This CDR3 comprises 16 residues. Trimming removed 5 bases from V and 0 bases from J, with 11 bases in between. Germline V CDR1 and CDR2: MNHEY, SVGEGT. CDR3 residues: CASSSHRVSGANVLTF. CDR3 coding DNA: TGTGCCAGCAGTAGTCATAGGGTCTCTGGGGCCAACGTCCTGACTTTC.

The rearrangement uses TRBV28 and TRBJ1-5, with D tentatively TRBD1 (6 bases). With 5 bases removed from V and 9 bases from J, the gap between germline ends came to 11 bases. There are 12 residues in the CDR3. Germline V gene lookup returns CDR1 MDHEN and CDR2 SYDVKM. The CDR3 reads CASSLGGWPQHF. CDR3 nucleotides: TGTGCCAGCAGTCTAGGGGGTTGGCCCCAGCATTTT. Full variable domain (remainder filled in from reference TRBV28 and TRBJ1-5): DVKVTQSSRYLVKRTGEKVFLECVQDMDHENMFWYRQDPGLGLRLIYFSYDVKMKEKGDIPEGYSVSREKKERFSLILESASTNQTSMYLCASSLGGWPQHFGDGTRLSIL.

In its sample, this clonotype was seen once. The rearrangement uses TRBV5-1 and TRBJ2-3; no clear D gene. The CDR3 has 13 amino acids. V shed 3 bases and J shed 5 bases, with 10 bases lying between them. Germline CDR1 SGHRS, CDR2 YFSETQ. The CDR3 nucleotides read TGCGCCAGCAGCTCTGGGAACGGAGATACGCAGTATTTT. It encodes CASSSGNGDTQYF.

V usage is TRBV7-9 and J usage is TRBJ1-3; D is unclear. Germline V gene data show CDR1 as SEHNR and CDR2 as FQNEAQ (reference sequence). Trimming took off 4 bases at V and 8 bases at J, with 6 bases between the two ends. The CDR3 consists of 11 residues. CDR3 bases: TGTGCCAGCAGCTCGGGTGACACCATATATTTT. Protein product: CASSSGDTIYF.

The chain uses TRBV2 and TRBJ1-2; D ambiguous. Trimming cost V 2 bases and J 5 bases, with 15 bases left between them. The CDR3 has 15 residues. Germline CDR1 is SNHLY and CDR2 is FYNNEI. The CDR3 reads CASSERTDRSYGYTF. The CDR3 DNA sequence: TGTGCCAGCAGTGAAAGGACGGACCGGTCGTATGGCTACACCTTC. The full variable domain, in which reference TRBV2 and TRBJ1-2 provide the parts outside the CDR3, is EPEVTQTPSHQVTQMGQEVILRCVPISNHLYFYWYRQILGQKVEFLVSFYNNEISEKSEIFDDQFSVERPDGSNFTLKIRSTKLEDSAMYFCASSERTDRSYGYTFGSGTRLTVV.

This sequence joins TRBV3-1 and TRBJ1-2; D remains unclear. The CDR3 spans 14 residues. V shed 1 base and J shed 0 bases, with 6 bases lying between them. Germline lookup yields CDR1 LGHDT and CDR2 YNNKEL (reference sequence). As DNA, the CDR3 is TGTGCCAGCAGCCAAGGTCAAACTAACTATGGCTACACCTTC. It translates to CASSQGQTNYGYTF.

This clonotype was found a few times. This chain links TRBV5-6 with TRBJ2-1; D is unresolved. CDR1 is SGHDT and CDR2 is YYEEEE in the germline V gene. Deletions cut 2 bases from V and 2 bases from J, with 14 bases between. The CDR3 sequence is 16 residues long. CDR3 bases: TGTGCCAGCAGCTTCATTTCCTCAGTTCCCTACAATGAGCAGTTCTTC. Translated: CASSFISSVPYNEQFF.